A few counts support the clone carrying this T cell receptor beta chain. These data originate in a study of T cells after yellow fever vaccination. Between the trimmed V and J ends, which lost 1 base and 2 bases, there was a span of 13 bases. This CDR3 region has 16 residues. The germline V gene has CDR1 MGHRA and CDR2 YSYEKL. Generation of TCR cDNA used 5'RACE template switching (which added a universal primer site and UMIs). TCRdb reprocessed the 5' RACE reads via MiXCR and lists one record per CDR3 protein. Among 300,000 or so distinct CDR3 sequences, around 7.3% were seen once, and the ten largest hold 18%.

This clonotype originated in a young man who received the YFV17D yellow fever vaccine. The chain carries TRBV4-1 and TRBJ2-3, with no clear D. Sequences were derived from PBMCs, sampled roughly 47 days after the first yellow fever vaccination. The CDR3 nucleotides read TGCGCCAGCAGCCAAGTTCACTTACTTACCACAGATACGCAGTATTTT. Amino acids: CASSQVHLLTTDTQYF.